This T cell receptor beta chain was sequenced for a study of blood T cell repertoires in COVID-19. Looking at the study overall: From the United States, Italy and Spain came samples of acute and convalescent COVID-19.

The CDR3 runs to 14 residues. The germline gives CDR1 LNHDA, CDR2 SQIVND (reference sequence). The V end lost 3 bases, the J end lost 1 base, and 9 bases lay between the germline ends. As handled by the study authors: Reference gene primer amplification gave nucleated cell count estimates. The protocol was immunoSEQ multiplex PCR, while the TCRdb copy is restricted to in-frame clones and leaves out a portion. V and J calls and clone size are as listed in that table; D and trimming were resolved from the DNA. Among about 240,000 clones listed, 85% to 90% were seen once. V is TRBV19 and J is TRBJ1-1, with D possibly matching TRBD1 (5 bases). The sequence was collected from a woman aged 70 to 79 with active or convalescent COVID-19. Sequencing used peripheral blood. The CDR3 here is CASSIRGRNTEAFF. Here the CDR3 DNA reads TGTGCCAGTAGTATTAGGGGAAGGAACACTGAAGCTTTCTTT. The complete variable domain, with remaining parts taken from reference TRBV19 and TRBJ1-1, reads DGGITQSPKYLFRKEGQNVTLSCEQNLNHDAMYWYRQDPGQGLRLIYYSQIVNDFQKGDIAEGYSVSREKKESFPLTVTSAQKNPTAFYLCASSIRGRNTEAFFGQGTRLTVV.